One and the same sample provided the 24 T cell receptor beta chains below, sequenced in a study of T cells in Graves' hyperthyroidism and ophthalmopathy. RNA transcripts served as the template for amplifying TCR beta CDR3 regions. The TCR CDR3 was amplified in a first-round RT-PCR using the HTBI primer set. TCRdb ran MiXCR on the multiplex PCR reads and lists one entry per CDR3 protein. The sample gives 450,000 to 650,000 distinct CDR3 sequences, 17% of which show up once; about 16% is in the top ten. Sequenced input: blood. The receptors originated from a young woman with Graves' ophthalmopathy.

This clonotype was detected only a few times. The chain recombines TRBV19 with TRBJ2-5; D unresolved. Germline assignment: CDR1 LNHDA and CDR2 SQIVND (reference sequence). The CDR3 runs to 14 residues. V gave up 1 base and J gave up 0 bases, with 6 bases separating them. CDR3 in DNA: TGTGCCAGTAGTATAGGTTCGTACCAAGAGACCCAGTACTTC. It specifies CASSIGSYQETQYF.

As for this clonotype: A much larger clone lies a single base off, so this may be a read error. The genes are TRBV12-3 or TRBV12-4 and TRBJ1-5, with D maybe TRBD1 (5 bases). Trimming stripped 3 bases from V and 6 bases from J, with 15 bases between. There are 15 residues in the CDR3. The CDR3, as DNA: TGTGCCAGCAGTTTTGGGGGGGTAGGCAGTCAGCCCCAGCATTTT. Its protein is CASSFGGVGSQPQHF.

V usage is TRBV4-1 and J usage is TRBJ1-5; the match to TRBD1 covers 9 bases. The CDR3 is 16 amino acids. Germline lookup yields CDR1 MGHRA and CDR2 YSYEKL. Trimming removed 4 bases from V and 4 bases from J; junction bases left unmatched: 8. The CDR3 DNA sequence: TGCGCCAGCAGCCCAGAACAGGGGGCGAGGAATCAGCCCCAGCATTTT. Translating it yields CASSPEQGARNQPQHF.

This clonotype was observed many times. The chain combines TRBV4-3 with TRBJ1-2; 7 bases map to TRBD1. Germline values: CDR1 LGHNA, CDR2 YSLEER. Trimming removed 0 bases from V and 4 bases from J; junction bases left unmatched: 8. The CDR3 length is 16 residues. CDR3 in amino acids: CASSQEETGLSYGYTF. CDR3 DNA: TGCGCCAGCAGCCAAGAGGAGACAGGGTTATCCTATGGCTACACCTTC.

This chain joins TRBV9 and TRBJ1-6; 11 bases agree with TRBD1. This CDR3 has 16 amino acids. Per germline, CDR1 SGDLS and CDR2 YYNGEE. Trimming at V came to 3 bases and at J to 4 bases, leaving 3 bases not matched to a gene. The CDR3 DNA reads TGTGCCAGCAGCGCCGGACAGGGGGCTTATAATTCACCCCTCCACTTT. Residues: CASSAGQGAYNSPLHF.

In its sample, this clonotype was seen many times. V gene TRBV5-1 combines with J gene TRBJ2-7; tentative D call: TRBD2 (5 bases). Trimming took off 0 bases at V and 4 bases at J, with 14 bases between the two ends. In germline, CDR1 is SGHRS, CDR2 YFSETQ. The CDR3 is made up of 15 amino acids. The CDR3 reads CASSLEQYTGYEQYF. The CDR3 DNA is TGCGCCAGCAGCTTGGAGCAATATACGGGGTACGAGCAGTACTTC.

This clonotype has a handful of counts. The J gene is TRBJ1-6, the V gene TRBV6-1; TRBD1 agrees at 7 bases. J gave up 7 bases and V 7 bases, and 13 bases lay outside the gene matches. Germline V gene data show CDR1 as MNHNS and CDR2 as SASEGT. This CDR3 spans 16 amino acids. CDR3 DNA sequence: TGTGCCAGCACCCTTACAGGGGCTGGTGGAAATTCACCCCTCCACTTT. Amino acids: CASTLTGAGGNSPLHF.

This clonotype was counted many times. The rearrangement links TRBV6-1 to TRBJ2-5; D gene unclear. Trimming left V 6 bases short and J 4 bases short, with 12 bases between. The CDR3 totals 13 residues. In germline, CDR1 is MNHNS, CDR2 SASEGT. The CDR3 DNA is TGTGCCAGCAGGAGAGACACGTCAGAGACCCAGTACTTC. This encodes CASRRDTSETQYF.

This clonotype was recorded many times. The gene calls are TRBV6-1 and TRBJ2-7; D might be TRBD1 or TRBD2, each matching 5 bases. Per the germline V gene, CDR1 is MNHNS and CDR2 is SASEGT. CDR3 length: 14 amino acids. V was cut by 5 bases and J by 2 bases, with 13 bases left in between. The CDR3 nucleotides read TGTGCCAGCAGTCTAGGGGACGGTCCCTACGAGCAGTACTTC. It codes for CASSLGDGPYEQYF.

The chain joins TRBV10-1 to TRBJ1-1; 8 nucleotides align to TRBD1. The trim removed 8 bases at V and 10 bases at J, leaving 9 bases unmatched. Germline V gene data show CDR1 as WNHNN and CDR2 as SYGVQD (reference sequence). The CDR3 runs 12 residues. The CDR3 DNA follows: TGCGCCAGCCGACATGACAGGGGCAGAGCTTTCTTT. Encoded protein: CASRHDRGRAFF.

The chain has TRBV19 and TRBJ2-1; 11 bases align to TRBD2. Germline V gene data show CDR1 as LNHDA and CDR2 as SQIVND (reference sequence). After removal of 6 bases from V and 3 bases from J, the junction contained 16 bases not matched to a gene. The CDR3 covers 19 residues. The DNA of the CDR3 is TGTGCCAGTAGCCATCTCGGGACTAGCGGAGGGTGGTACTACAATGAGCAGTTCTTC. Amino acid sequence: CASSHLGTSGGWYYNEQFF.

The J gene is TRBJ1-2, the V gene TRBV5-6; D is unclear. V lost 4 bases and J lost 0, with 19 bases in between. This CDR3 has 17 amino acids. Looked up from germline, CDR1 is SGHDT and CDR2 is YYEEEE. The CDR3 DNA is TGTGCCAGCAGCCCTCTCTTCAAACCCGGGGCTAACTATGGCTACACCTTC. Translation gives CASSPLFKPGANYGYTF. The complete variable domain, with remaining parts taken from reference TRBV5-6 and TRBJ1-2, reads DAGVTQSPTHLIKTRGQQVTLRCSPKSGHDTVSWYQQALGQGPQFIFQYYEEEERQRGNFPDRFSGHQFPNYSSELNVNALLLGDSALYLCASSPLFKPGANYGYTFGSGTRLTVV.

This clonotype was counted only a few times. The J gene is TRBJ1-2, the V gene TRBV5-1; D remains ambiguous. Trimming cost V 1 base and J 0 bases, with 10 bases left between them. This CDR3 has 15 residues. Per germline, CDR1 SGHRS and CDR2 YFSETQ. CDR3 in amino acids: CASSLFPQTNYGYTF. CDR3 in DNA: TGCGCCAGCAGCTTGTTCCCGCAGACTAACTATGGCTACACCTTC. Variable domain in full (rest from reference TRBV5-1 and TRBJ1-2): KAGVTQTPRYLIKTRGQQVTLSCSPISGHRSVSWYQQTPGQGLQFLFEYFSETQRNKGNFPGRFSGRQFSNSRSEMNVSTLELGDSALYLCASSLFPQTNYGYTFGSGTRLTVV.

A few counts support this clonotype. This chain uses TRBV28 with TRBJ1-3; D gene unclear. The CDR3 spans 15 residues. Germline loops: CDR1 MDHEN, CDR2 SYDVKM. Trimming cost V 6 bases and J 0 bases, with 12 bases left between them. CDR3 in amino acids: CASRAGESSGNTIYF. DNA of the CDR3: TGTGCCAGCAGAGCCGGGGAAAGCTCTGGAAACACCATATATTTT. The full variable domain, rest sourced from reference TRBV28 and TRBJ1-3, is DVKVTQSSRYLVKRTGEKVFLECVQDMDHENMFWYRQDPGLGLRLIYFSYDVKMKEKGDIPEGYSVSREKKERFSLILESASTNQTSMYLCASRAGESSGNTIYFGEGSWLTVV.

Ten or more counts support this clonotype. The V call is TRBV7-8, the J call TRBJ2-7, with 7 bases that match TRBD2. The length of the CDR3 is 14 residues. V shed 2 bases, J shed 2 bases, and the junction held 3 bases outside the gene matches. The germline V gene encodes CDR1 SGHVS and CDR2 FQNEAQ. The CDR3 nucleotides are TGTGCCAGCAGCTTATTCGGGACTACCTACGAGCAGTACTTC. It codes for CASSLFGTTYEQYF. The full variable domain, in which reference TRBV7-8 and TRBJ2-7 provide the parts outside the CDR3, is GAGVSQSPRYKVAKRGQDVALRCDPISGHVSLFWYQQALGQGPEFLTYFQNEAQLDKSGLPSDRFFAERPEGSVSTLKIQRTQQEDSAVYLCASSLFGTTYEQYFGPGTRLTVT.

This clonotype was found many times. The chain carries TRBV20-1 and TRBJ2-3; TRBD2 might be the D (6 bases). Per germline, CDR1 DFQATT and CDR2 SNEGSKA (reference sequence). CDR3 size: 13 residues. Trimming cost V 5 bases and J 3 bases, with 12 bases left between them. CDR3 nucleotides: TGCAGTGCTCCCGGACGGGGGACAGATACGCAGTATTTT. This codes for CSAPGRGTDTQYF.

This clonotype was seen repeatedly, ten times or more. V usage is TRBV20-1 and J usage is TRBJ2-3, with 9 bases that match TRBD2. Germline assignment: CDR1 DFQATT and CDR2 SNEGSKA (reference sequence). The V segment lost 1 base and the J segment 4 bases; nucleotides outside the gene matches: 3. This CDR3 is built from 14 residues. CDR3 loop: CSARGTSVADTQYF. As DNA, the CDR3 is TGCAGTGCTAGAGGGACTAGCGTCGCAGATACGCAGTATTTT.

The chain carries TRBV28 and TRBJ1-1; D is unclear. Germline lookup yields CDR1 MDHEN and CDR2 SYDVKM. The CDR3 has 14 residues. Trimming took off 4 bases at V and 4 bases at J, with 13 bases between the two ends. CDR3 coding DNA: TGTGCCAGCAGTTCCAGGTCGGGGTCCACTGAAGCTTTCTTT. It is translated as CASSSRSGSTEAFF.

For the CDR3, the DNA is TGCAGTGCTACCGGAATAATACAGGGGGCGGGTTACGAGCAGTACTTC. Its protein is CSATGIIQGAGYEQYF. The chain couples TRBV20-1 to TRBJ2-7; 9 bases fit TRBD1. The CDR3 loop spans 16 amino acids. Trimming took 4 bases from V and 4 from J; bases not matched to a gene: 14. The germline V gene encodes CDR1 DFQATT and CDR2 SNEGSKA (reference sequence).

The chain recombines TRBV6-5 with TRBJ2-7, with D perhaps matching TRBD1 (5 bases). This CDR3 spans 14 amino acids. From germline, CDR1 is MNHEY and CDR2 SVGAGI. The V and J ends lost 0 bases and 6 bases respectively, with 12 bases between them. Written as DNA, the CDR3 is TGTGCCAGCAGTTACTCTGGCGCAGGGTCCGAGCAGTACTTC. Protein sequence: CASSYSGAGSEQYF.

The table lists this clonotype with a few counts. The chain employs TRBV9 and TRBJ1-6; D gene uncertain. V lost 4 bases, J lost 4 bases, and 18 bases lay in between. This CDR3 is built from 17 residues. Looked up from germline, CDR1 is SGDLS and CDR2 is YYNGEE. CDR3 loop: CASSPRWSLWYNSPLHF. The CDR3 region has the DNA TGTGCCAGCAGCCCCCGTTGGAGCCTGTGGTATAATTCACCCCTCCACTTT.

In its sample, this clonotype was seen many times. The chain couples TRBV12-3 or TRBV12-4 to TRBJ2-4, with D maybe TRBD1 (5 bases). CDR3 size: 13 residues. The ends were cut back, 7 bases at V and 7 bases at J, with 14 bases in the middle. The chain's CDR3 is CASTLDTRNIQYF. The CDR3 region has the DNA TGTGCCAGCACCTTGGACACGAGGAACATTCAGTACTTC.

As to this clonotype: A much bigger clone sits one base away, suggesting this may be a read error. This chain links TRBV9 with TRBJ2-1; TRBD2 might be the D (6 bases). The V and J ends lost 0 bases and 0 bases respectively, with 7 bases between them. CDR3 length: 15 residues. CDR1 and CDR2 from the germline V gene are SGDLS and YYNGEE. The CDR3 DNA sequence: TGTGCCAGCAGCGTAGTCGGGGGCTCCTACAATGAGCAGTTCTTC. This encodes CASSVVGGSYNEQFF.

This clonotype was picked up a small number of times. The chain couples TRBV7-8 to TRBJ2-7, with 8 bases matching TRBD1. Per germline, CDR1 SGHVS and CDR2 FQNEAQ. This CDR3 spans 16 amino acids. J lost 0 bases, V lost 1 base, and 5 bases had no gene match. CDR3 loop: CASSLGPGQDSYEQYF. CDR3 coding DNA: TGTGCCAGCAGCTTAGGTCCGGGACAGGACTCCTACGAGCAGTACTTC.